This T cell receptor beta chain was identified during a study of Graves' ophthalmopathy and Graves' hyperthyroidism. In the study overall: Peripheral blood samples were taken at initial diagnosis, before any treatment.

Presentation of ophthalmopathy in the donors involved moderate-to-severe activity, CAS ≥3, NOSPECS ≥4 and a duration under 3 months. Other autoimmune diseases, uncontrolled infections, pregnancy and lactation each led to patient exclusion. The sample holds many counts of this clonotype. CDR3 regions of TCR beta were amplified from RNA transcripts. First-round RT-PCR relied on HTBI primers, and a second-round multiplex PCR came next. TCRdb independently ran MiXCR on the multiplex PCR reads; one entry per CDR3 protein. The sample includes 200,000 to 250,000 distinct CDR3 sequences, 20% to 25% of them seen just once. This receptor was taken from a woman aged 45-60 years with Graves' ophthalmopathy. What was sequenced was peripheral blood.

The CDR3 reads CATSDTRDSNQPQHF. CDR3 nucleotides: TGTGCCACCAGTGATACCAGGGATAGCAATCAGCCCCAGCATTTT. The V and J genes are TRBV24-1 and TRBJ1-5, with D perhaps TRBD1 (5 bases). The CDR3 contains 15 residues. V lost 3 bases to trimming and J lost 0 bases, with 8 bases between them. CDR1 and CDR2 from the germline V gene are KGHDR and SFDVKD.